What follows are 21 T cell receptor beta chains derived from one specimen sequenced in a study of T cell responses to AZD1222 COVID-19 vaccine. Measured with immunoSEQ multiplex PCR; TCRdb has only the in-frame clones, and not every one. This sample has nearly 110,000 clones, with roughly nine tenths found just once. Sample: peripheral blood, taken on day 0 of AZD1222 vaccination. These receptors originate from an adult in good health.

CDR3: CASSNTGVEAFF. The CDR3, as DNA: TGTGCCAGCAGCAACACAGGAGTTGAAGCTTTCTTT. This chain joins TRBV11-2 and TRBJ1-1; D might be TRBD1 (5 bases). This CDR3 comprises 12 residues. Germline V lookup: CDR1 SGHAT, CDR2 FQNNGV. V shed 5 bases and J shed 7 bases, with 11 bases lying between them. Supplemented by reference TRBV11-2 and TRBJ1-1, the full variable domain reads EAGVAQSPRYKIIEKRQSVAFWCNPISGHATLYWYQQILGQGPKLLIQFQNNGVVDDSQLPKDRFSAERLKGVDSTLKIQPAKLEDSAVYLCASSNTGVEAFFGQGTRLTVV.

This chain links TRBV27 with TRBJ2-5; 11 bases line up with TRBD2. Losses at the gene ends were 4 bases for V and 5 bases for J; bases not matched to a gene: 6. The CDR3 length is 15 residues. Germline V CDR1 and CDR2: MNHEY, SMNVEV (reference sequence). The CDR3 spells CASSYSGRAAETQYF. CDR3 bases: TGTGCCAGCAGTTATAGCGGGAGGGCCGCGGAGACCCAGTACTTC.

This chain links TRBV6-4 with TRBJ1-4, with 8 bases fitting TRBD1. Germline V gives CDR1 MRHNA, CDR2 SNTAGT. Unmatched junction bases numbered 4, after V lost 3 bases and J lost 7 bases. This CDR3 spans 14 amino acids. The CDR3 spells CASSESGGGEKLFF. The DNA for the CDR3 is TGTGCCAGCAGTGAGTCAGGGGGCGGTGAAAAACTGTTTTTT.

This clone appeared a single time. For the CDR3, the DNA is TGTGCCAGCAGTGATTTCGACTCTGGCTACACCTTC. Translation gives CASSDFDSGYTF. The chain has TRBV6-1 and TRBJ1-2; D remains unclear. Germline CDR1 MNHNS, CDR2 SASEGT. Deletions cut 3 bases from V and 7 bases from J, with 9 bases between. The CDR3 totals 12 residues.

The chain employs TRBV11-2 and TRBJ2-1; TRBD2 matches 11 bases. The germline gives CDR1 SGHAT, CDR2 FQNNGV. The CDR3 consists of 15 residues. The V and J ends lost 6 bases and 7 bases, in that order; junction bases with no gene match: 8. The CDR3 DNA sequence: TGTGCCAGCAGTCTAGCGGGAGGTTCTTATAATGAGCAGTTCTTC. Amino acids: CASSLAGGSYNEQFF. Filled out from reference TRBV11-2 and TRBJ2-1, the complete variable domain reads EAGVAQSPRYKIIEKRQSVAFWCNPISGHATLYWYQQILGQGPKLLIQFQNNGVVDDSQLPKDRFSAERLKGVDSTLKIQPAKLEDSAVYLCASSLAGGSYNEQFFGPGTRLTVL.

V gene TRBV29-1 combines with J gene TRBJ1-2, with 8 bases identical to TRBD1. CDR1 SQVTM and CDR2 ANQGSEA come from the germline V gene. This CDR3 has 16 residues. V trimming: 7 bases; J trimming: 4 bases; junction bases outside the gene matches: 17. CDR3 DNA sequence: TGCAGCGCTACCGGTGGGGGACAGGAACACCTCTATGGCTACACCTTC. It translates to CSATGGGQEHLYGYTF.

This chain links TRBV4-1 with TRBJ1-1; tentatively, D is TRBD1 (5 bases). This CDR3 region has 13 residues. The V gene's germline CDR1 is MGHRA and CDR2 YSYEKL. V lost 0 bases and J 11 bases, leaving 13 bases between the germline ends. CDR3 DNA sequence: TGCGCCAGCAGCCAAGATGGAGGGACGGTCGCTTTCTTT. It encodes CASSQDGGTVAFF.

CDR3 nucleotide sequence: TGTGCCAGCAGCCTCTTCGGGAGGGCCAAGTACAATGAGCAGTTCTTC. Translated, it gives CASSLFGRAKYNEQFF. The chain employs TRBV3-1 (or the pseudogene TRBV3-2) and TRBJ2-1, with 8 bases that match TRBD2. The CDR3 length is 16 residues. Trimming took 4 bases from V and 4 from J; bases not matched to a gene: 9. Germline V CDR1 and CDR2: LGHDT, YNNKEL (reference sequence).

The rearrangement uses TRBV4-1 and TRBJ2-3; 12 bases align to TRBD2. V lost 9 bases and J lost 5; bases outside the gene matches: 21. Per the germline V gene, CDR1 is MGHRA and CDR2 is YSYEKL. This CDR3 region has 19 residues. The DNA of the CDR3 is TGCGCCAGGACCCGACCGGGACTAGCGGGCCCACCCGCCGTAGATACGCAGTATTTT. The encoded protein is CARTRPGLAGPPAVDTQYF.

This clone was detected once. The chain joins TRBV7-3 to TRBJ1-2, with TRBD1 matching over 11 bases. CDR1 is SGHTA, CDR2 FQGTGA, per germline. The CDR3 contains 15 residues. The J segment lost 4 bases and the V segment lost 5 bases, leaving 6 bases of the junction unmatched. In DNA form, the CDR3 reads TGTGCCAGCAGCACCGGACAGGGGGCTGCCTATGGCTACACCTTC. This gives the protein CASSTGQGAAYGYTF.

V and J are TRBV11-3 and TRBJ2-7; the D gene is possibly TRBD2 (6 bases). The germline gives CDR1 SGHNT, CDR2 YENEEA. Trimming left V 5 bases short and J 1 base short, with 15 bases between. This CDR3 has 15 amino acids. The CDR3: CASSPGLAFSYEQYF. CDR3 sequence (DNA): TGTGCCAGCAGCCCGGGACTGGCCTTTTCCTACGAGCAGTACTTC.

The V and J genes are TRBV6-5 and TRBJ1-5; 9 nucleotides match TRBD1. The CDR3 runs to 15 residues. V shed 4 bases, J shed 1 base, and the junction held 2 bases outside the gene matches. Per germline, CDR1 MNHEY and CDR2 SVGAGI. The CDR3 nucleotides read TGTGCCAGCAGTTCGACAGGGGGAAGCAATCAGCCCCAGCATTTT. Its translation: CASSSTGGSNQPQHF.

This clone was recorded only once. The J gene is TRBJ1-6, the V gene TRBV9; D unresolved. The CDR3 extends over 13 amino acids. Between the trimmed V and J ends, which lost 7 bases and 5 bases, there was a span of 10 bases. CDR1 is SGDLS, CDR2 YYNGEE, per germline. The CDR3 sequence is CASGAEHNSPLHF. The CDR3, as DNA: TGTGCCAGCGGCGCAGAGCATAATTCACCCCTCCACTTT.

The CDR3 nucleotides are TGTGCCAGCAGCTTGAGTATCTCCTACAATGAGCAGTTCTTC. It translates to CASSLSISYNEQFF. V gene TRBV7-3 combines with J gene TRBJ2-1; D is undetermined. The germline V gene encodes CDR1 SGHTA and CDR2 FQGTGA. There are 14 residues in the CDR3. V dropped 3 bases and J dropped 0 bases, with 6 bases sitting between them. Looking up the rest from reference TRBV7-3 and TRBJ2-1 gives the full variable domain: GAGVSQTPSNKVTEKGKYVELRCDPISGHTALYWYRQSLGQGPEFLIYFQGTGAADDSGLPNDRFFAVRPEGSVSTLKIQRTERGDSAVYLCASSLSISYNEQFFGPGTRLTVL.

This clone was observed a handful of times. This CDR3 is CATSDERTSNTGELFF. DNA of the CDR3: TGTGCCACCAGTGATGAGCGGACAAGTAACACCGGGGAGCTGTTTTTT. This rearrangement joins TRBV24-1 to TRBJ2-2, with D tentatively TRBD1 or TRBD2 (5 bases each). Trimming pared 3 bases from V and 2 bases from J, leaving 12 bases between. The CDR3 length is 16 residues. CDR1 KGHDR and CDR2 SFDVKD come from the germline V gene.

J is TRBJ1-1 and V is TRBV19; tentatively, D is TRBD1 (5 bases). V was pared by 7 bases and J by 3 bases, with 12 bases between. The CDR3 extends over 13 amino acids. Germline CDR1 LNHDA, CDR2 SQIVND (reference sequence). CDR3 nucleotide sequence: TGTGCCAGTACCCCTGGGGGGTACACTGAAGCTTTCTTT. It yields the protein CASTPGGYTEAFF.

This chain connects TRBV6-4 to TRBJ2-7, with D unclear. Trimming stripped 8 bases from V and 5 bases from J, with 10 bases between. The V gene's germline CDR1 is MRHNA and CDR2 SNTAGT. The CDR3 is made up of 11 amino acids. CDR3 region: CASPRSNEQYF. The CDR3 nucleotides read TGTGCCAGCCCTCGGTCCAACGAGCAGTACTTC.

This clone appeared once. V gene TRBV28 combines with J gene TRBJ2-1, with 7 bases aligning to TRBD2. After removal of 7 bases from V and 7 bases from J, the junction contained 13 bases not matched to a gene. The V gene's germline CDR1 is MDHEN and CDR2 SYDVKM. This CDR3 region has 15 residues. CDR3 in DNA: TGTGCCAGCATAGGGGCAGCGGGAAGGGTAAATGAGCAGTTCTTC. Residues: CASIGAAGRVNEQFF. The full variable domain, rest sourced from reference TRBV28 and TRBJ2-1, is DVKVTQSSRYLVKRTGEKVFLECVQDMDHENMFWYRQDPGLGLRLIYFSYDVKMKEKGDIPEGYSVSREKKERFSLILESASTNQTSMYLCASIGAAGRVNEQFFGPGTRLTVL.

The chain has TRBV10-2 and TRBJ1-1, with a tentative D call TRBD1 (5 bases). V was clipped by 0 bases and J by 3 bases, with 11 bases between them. This CDR3 is 15 amino acids long. Per germline, CDR1 WSHSY and CDR2 SAAADI. The CDR3: CASSESMRGYTEAFF. The DNA for the CDR3 is TGCGCCAGCAGTGAGTCGATGAGGGGTTACACTGAAGCTTTCTTT.

The chain joins TRBV18 to TRBJ1-1; D is undetermined. The germline gives CDR1 KGHSH, CDR2 LQKENI. The CDR3 is 19 residues long. Trimming cost V 3 bases and J 0 bases, with 23 bases left between them. CDR3 protein: CASSPPQSYNSILNTEAFF. The CDR3 coding sequence is TGTGCCAGCTCACCCCCACAATCCTACAACAGTATCCTGAACACTGAAGCTTTCTTT. Full variable domain (rest looked up from reference TRBV18 and TRBJ1-1): NAGVMQNPRHLVRRRGQEARLRCSPMKGHSHVYWYRQLPEEGLKFMVYLQKENIIDESGMPKERFSAEFPKEGPSILRIQQVVRGDSAAYFCASSPPQSYNSILNTEAFFGQGTRLTVV.

This clone was seen a single time. The rearrangement links TRBV7-9 to TRBJ2-6, with a tentative D call TRBD1 (6 bases). The germline CDR1 and CDR2 sequences are SEHNR and FQNEAQ (reference sequence). This CDR3 contains 17 residues. V was cut by 5 bases and J by 3 bases, with 17 bases left in between. CDR3 DNA: TGTGCCAGCAGCAAGGGTTCAGGGGCGCGTGGGGCCAACGTCCTGACTTTC. The encoded protein is CASSKGSGARGANVLTF.